This T cell receptor beta chain was sequenced in a study of control samples from healthy donors and cancer patients. This CDR3 is 17 amino acids long. Deletions cut 6 bases from V and 1 base from J, with 20 bases between. Germline CDR1 MDHEN, CDR2 SYDVKM. Here immunoSEQ multiplex PCR was the method, and the copy in TCRdb shows in-frame clones only, minus some. The table has approximately 150,000 clones, 80% to 95% seen once; the top ten hold 0.65% to 0.85%. The sequenced sample consisted of blood. The receptor's source is a woman under 40 in good health. V gene TRBV28 combines with J gene TRBJ2-3; TRBD2 might be the D (7 bases). The CDR3 coding sequence is TGTGCCAGCAGCCCTAGGGGGGGGAGTTTGCGCACAGATACGCAGTATTTT. Translating it yields CASSPRGGSLRTDTQYF.